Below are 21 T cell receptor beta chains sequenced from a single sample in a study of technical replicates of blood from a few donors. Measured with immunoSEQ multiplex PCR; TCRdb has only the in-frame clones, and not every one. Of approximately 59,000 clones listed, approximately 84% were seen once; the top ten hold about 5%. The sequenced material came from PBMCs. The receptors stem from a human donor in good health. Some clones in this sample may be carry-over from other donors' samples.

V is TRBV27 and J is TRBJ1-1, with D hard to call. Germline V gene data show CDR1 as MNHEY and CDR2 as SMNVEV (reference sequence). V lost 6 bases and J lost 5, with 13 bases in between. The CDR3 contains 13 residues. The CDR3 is CASSPQEQTEAFF. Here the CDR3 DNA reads TGTGCCAGCAGCCCCCAGGAACAGACTGAAGCTTTCTTT.

The CDR3, as DNA: TGTGCCAGCAGCCCGACCCGGGACAGGGGACAGCCCCAGCATTTT. Translating it yields CASSPTRDRGQPQHF. V gene TRBV7-2 combines with J gene TRBJ1-5; the match to TRBD1 covers 10 bases. V lost 5 bases and J lost 7; bases outside the gene matches: 8. The germline V gene encodes CDR1 SGHTA and CDR2 FQGNSA. CDR3 length: 15 residues.

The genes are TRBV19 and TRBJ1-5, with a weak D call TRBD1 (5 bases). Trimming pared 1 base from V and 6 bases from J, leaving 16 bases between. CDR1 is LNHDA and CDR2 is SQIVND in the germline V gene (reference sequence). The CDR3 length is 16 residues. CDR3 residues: CASSIGWGGAGQPQHF. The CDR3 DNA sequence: TGTGCCAGTAGTATAGGGTGGGGCGGGGCCGGTCAGCCCCAGCATTTT.

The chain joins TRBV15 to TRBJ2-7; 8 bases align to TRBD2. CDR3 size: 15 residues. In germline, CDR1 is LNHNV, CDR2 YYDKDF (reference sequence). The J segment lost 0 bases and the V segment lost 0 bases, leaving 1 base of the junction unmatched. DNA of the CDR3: TGTGCCACCAGCAGAGAAACTAGCGGCTCCTACGAGCAGTACTTC. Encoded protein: CATSRETSGSYEQYF.

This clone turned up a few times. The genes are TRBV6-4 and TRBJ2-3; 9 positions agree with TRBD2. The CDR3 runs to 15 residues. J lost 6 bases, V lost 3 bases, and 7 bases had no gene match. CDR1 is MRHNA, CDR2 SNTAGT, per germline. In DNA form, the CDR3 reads TGTGCCAGCAGTGAGAGTAGCGGGGGCGGTGATACGCAGTATTTT. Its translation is CASSESSGGGDTQYF.

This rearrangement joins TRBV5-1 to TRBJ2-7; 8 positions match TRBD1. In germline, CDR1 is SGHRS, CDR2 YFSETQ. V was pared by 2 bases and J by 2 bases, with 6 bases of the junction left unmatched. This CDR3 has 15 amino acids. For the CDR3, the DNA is TGCGCCAGCAGCTTAATACCGGGACAGGCCTACGAGCAGTACTTC. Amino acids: CASSLIPGQAYEQYF.

CDR3 nucleotide sequence: TGCGCCAGCAGCCCGGAAGGTGGGCTAAACATTCAGTACTTC. Amino acids: CASSPEGGLNIQYF. The rearrangement joins TRBV5-1 to TRBJ2-4, with D unclear. The CDR3 extends over 14 amino acids. The germline V gene has CDR1 SGHRS and CDR2 YFSETQ. Trimming left V 4 bases short and J 6 bases short, with 14 bases between. Supplemented by reference TRBV5-1 and TRBJ2-4, the full variable domain reads KAGVTQTPRYLIKTRGQQVTLSCSPISGHRSVSWYQQTPGQGLQFLFEYFSETQRNKGNFPGRFSGRQFSNSRSEMNVSTLELGDSALYLCASSPEGGLNIQYFGAGTRLSVL.

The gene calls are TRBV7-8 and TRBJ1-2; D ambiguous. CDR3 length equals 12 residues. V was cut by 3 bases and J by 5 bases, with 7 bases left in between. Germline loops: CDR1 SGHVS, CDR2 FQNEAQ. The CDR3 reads CASSFSSYGYTF. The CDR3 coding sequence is TGTGCCAGCAGCTTTTCCAGTTATGGCTACACCTTC.

CDR3: CAWSVQSSYEQYF. CDR3 sequence (DNA): TGTGCCTGGAGTGTACAGAGCTCCTACGAGCAGTACTTC. The rearrangement joins TRBV30 to TRBJ2-7; D is unresolved. The CDR3 runs 13 residues. Germline V CDR1 and CDR2: GTSNPN, SVGIG (reference sequence). V gave up 0 bases and J gave up 0 bases, with 6 bases separating them.

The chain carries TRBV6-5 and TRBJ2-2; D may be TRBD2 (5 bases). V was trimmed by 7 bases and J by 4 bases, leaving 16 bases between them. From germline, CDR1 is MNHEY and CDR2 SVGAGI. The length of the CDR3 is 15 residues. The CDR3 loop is CASTRGLGGTGELFF. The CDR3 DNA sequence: TGTGCCAGCACTCGAGGGTTGGGTGGCACCGGGGAGCTGTTTTTT.

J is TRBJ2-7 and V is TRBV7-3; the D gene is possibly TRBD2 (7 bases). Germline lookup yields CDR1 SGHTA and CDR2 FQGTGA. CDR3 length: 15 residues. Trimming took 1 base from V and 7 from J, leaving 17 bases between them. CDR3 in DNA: TGTGCCAGCAGCTTAATAGGGGGGGCCTCCCGGGAGCAGTACTTC. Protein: CASSLIGGASREQYF.

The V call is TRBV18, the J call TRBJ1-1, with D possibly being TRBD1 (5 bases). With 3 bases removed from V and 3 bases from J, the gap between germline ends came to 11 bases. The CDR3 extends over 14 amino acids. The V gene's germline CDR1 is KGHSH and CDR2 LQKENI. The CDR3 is CASSPGGGDTEAFF. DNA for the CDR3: TGTGCCAGCTCACCCGGCGGGGGGGACACTGAAGCTTTCTTT.

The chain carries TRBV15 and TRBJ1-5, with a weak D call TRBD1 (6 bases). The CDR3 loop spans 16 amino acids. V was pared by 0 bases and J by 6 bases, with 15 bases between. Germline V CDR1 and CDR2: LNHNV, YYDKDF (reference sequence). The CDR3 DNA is TGTGCCACCAGCAGAGATGGGGCAGGGGAGCTTCAGCCCCAGCATTTT. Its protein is CATSRDGAGELQPQHF.

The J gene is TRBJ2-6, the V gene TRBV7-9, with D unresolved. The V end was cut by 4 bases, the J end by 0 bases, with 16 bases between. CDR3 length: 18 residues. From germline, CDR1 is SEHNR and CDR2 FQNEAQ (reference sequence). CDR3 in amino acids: CASSYPIEVYSGANVLTF. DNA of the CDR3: TGTGCCAGCAGCTACCCGATCGAGGTCTACTCTGGGGCCAACGTCCTGACTTTC.

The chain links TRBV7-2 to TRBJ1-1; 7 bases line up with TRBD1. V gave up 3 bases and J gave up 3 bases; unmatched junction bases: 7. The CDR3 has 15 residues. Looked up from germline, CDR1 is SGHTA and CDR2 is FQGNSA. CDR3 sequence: CASSFSGGEYTEAFF. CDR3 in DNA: TGTGCCAGCAGCTTTTCAGGGGGAGAGTACACTGAAGCTTTCTTT.

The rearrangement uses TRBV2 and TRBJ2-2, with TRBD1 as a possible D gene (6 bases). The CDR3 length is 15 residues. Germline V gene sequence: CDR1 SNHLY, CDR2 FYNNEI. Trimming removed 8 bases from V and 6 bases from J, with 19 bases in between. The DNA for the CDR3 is TGTGCCAGCGCCTCACAGGGATTCGGGTCCGGGGAGCTGTTTTTT. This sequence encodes CASASQGFGSGELFF.

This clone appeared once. The CDR3 bases are TGTGCCATCAGTGAGTCGCAGCTAGGGGGGGGTTACGAGCAGTACTTC. It yields the protein CAISESQLGGGYEQYF. The chain recombines TRBV10-3 with TRBJ2-7, with D possibly matching TRBD2 (7 bases). The CDR3 covers 16 residues. Germline lookup yields CDR1 ENHRY and CDR2 SYGVKD. Trimming stripped 0 bases from V and 4 bases from J, with 16 bases between.

CDR3 sequence: CASGHGQGGGQPQHF. The CDR3 DNA reads as TGTGCCAGCGGACATGGACAGGGAGGGGGGCAGCCCCAGCATTTT. This rearrangement joins TRBV27 to TRBJ1-5; 8 nucleotides match TRBD1. The CDR3 is 15 amino acids. Germline V gene lookup returns CDR1 MNHEY and CDR2 SMNVEV (reference sequence). Trimming at V came to 8 bases and at J to 7 bases, leaving 13 bases not matched to a gene.

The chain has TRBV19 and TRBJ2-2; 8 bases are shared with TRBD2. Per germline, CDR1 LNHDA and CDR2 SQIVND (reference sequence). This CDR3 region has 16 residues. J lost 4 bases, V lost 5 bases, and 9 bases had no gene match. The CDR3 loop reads CASSSGGLASTGELFF. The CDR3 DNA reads TGTGCCAGTAGTTCAGGCGGACTAGCTAGCACCGGGGAGCTGTTTTTT.

The CDR3 region is CASSSGYRVRNEQFF. CDR3 DNA sequence: TGTGCCAGCAGCTCAGGTTACAGGGTTAGGAATGAGCAGTTCTTC. The rearrangement links TRBV11-3 to TRBJ2-1; the D gene is possibly TRBD1 (6 bases). V lost 4 bases, J lost 7 bases, and 17 bases lay in between. This CDR3 region has 15 residues. Germline assignment: CDR1 SGHNT and CDR2 YENEEA.

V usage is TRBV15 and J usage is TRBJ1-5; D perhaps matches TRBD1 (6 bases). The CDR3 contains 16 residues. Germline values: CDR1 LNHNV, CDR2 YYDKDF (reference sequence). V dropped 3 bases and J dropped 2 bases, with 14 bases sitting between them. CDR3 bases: TGTGCCACCAGCAGGAGAGACCCAGGGGGCAATCAGCCCCAGCATTTT. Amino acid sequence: CATSRRDPGGNQPQHF. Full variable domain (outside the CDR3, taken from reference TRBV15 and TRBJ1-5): DAMVIQNPRYQVTQFGKPVTLSCSQTLNHNVMYWYQQKSSQAPKLLFHYYDKDFNNEADTPDNFQSRRPNTSFCFLDIRSPGLGDTAMYLCATSRRDPGGNQPQHFGDGTRLSIL.